Following are 11 T cell receptor beta chains from one sample sequenced in a study of blood T cell repertoires in COVID-19. Libraries were prepared by immunoSEQ multiplex PCR; TCRdb keeps only in-frame clonotypes and omits some of them. Of 100,000 to 150,000 clones in the sample, nearly 90% are singletons; the top ten hold 3.8%. The sequenced sample consisted of peripheral blood. The receptor source for this set is a woman in her fifties or sixties with COVID-19, enrolled during active disease.

J is TRBJ1-4 and V is TRBV11-2; 7 nucleotides match TRBD1. Germline V gene data show CDR1 as SGHAT and CDR2 as FQNNGV. The CDR3 runs 15 residues. V was pared by 2 bases and J by 5 bases, with 5 bases of the junction left unmatched. CDR3 residues: CASSLTGVRNEKLFF. CDR3 DNA sequence: TGTGCCAGCAGCTTAACAGGGGTCCGCAATGAAAAACTGTTTTTT.

The chain has TRBV5-5 and TRBJ1-3, with 7 bases aligning to TRBD1. Looked up from germline, CDR1 is SGHKS and CDR2 is YYEKEE (reference sequence). The CDR3 is 14 amino acids. Trimming removed 5 bases from V and 1 base from J; junction bases left unmatched: 3. The CDR3 DNA follows: TGTGCCAGCAGACTGGGACAGTCTGGAAACACCATATATTTT. Encoded protein: CASRLGQSGNTIYF. Variable domain in full (rest from reference TRBV5-5 and TRBJ1-3): DAGVTQSPTHLIKTRGQQVTLRCSPISGHKSVSWYQQVLGQGPQFIFQYYEKEERGRGNFPDRFSARQFPNYSSELNVNALLLGDSALYLCASRLGQSGNTIYFGEGSWLTVV.

This chain uses TRBV29-1 with TRBJ2-7; 8 bases map to TRBD2. The germline gives CDR1 SQVTM, CDR2 ANQGSEA. The CDR3 consists of 12 residues. The ends lost 6 bases at V and 6 bases at J; junction bases unmatched: 7. The CDR3 nucleotides read TGCAGCGTCCCGGGGGGGGCCGGCGAGCAGTACTTC. It translates to CSVPGGAGEQYF.

V usage is TRBV27 and J usage is TRBJ1-4, with 8 bases that match TRBD1. V gave up 2 bases and J gave up 6 bases; unmatched junction bases: 8. The CDR3 totals 16 residues. From germline, CDR1 is MNHEY and CDR2 SMNVEV (reference sequence). The CDR3 reads CASSLQYRGEDEKLFF. The CDR3 coding sequence is TGTGCCAGCAGTTTACAATACAGGGGGGAGGATGAAAAACTGTTTTTT.

This clone was seen a few times. The V call is TRBV15, the J call TRBJ1-2; a possible D gene is TRBD1 (5 bases). Germline V gene lookup returns CDR1 LNHNV and CDR2 YYDKDF (reference sequence). There are 15 residues in the CDR3. V was trimmed by 4 bases and J by 4 bases, leaving 16 bases between them. The CDR3: CATSTPGGLLYGYTF. CDR3 sequence (DNA): TGTGCCACCAGCACCCCCGGGGGTTTACTCTATGGCTACACCTTC. Using reference TRBV15 and TRBJ1-2 for the parts outside the CDR3, the full variable domain is DAMVIQNPRYQVTQFGKPVTLSCSQTLNHNVMYWYQQKSSQAPKLLFHYYDKDFNNEADTPDNFQSRRPNTSFCFLDIRSPGLGDTAMYLCATSTPGGLLYGYTFGSGTRLTVV.

This clone was picked up one time. The chain joins TRBV4-3 to TRBJ2-7; possibly TRBD1 for D (5 bases). This CDR3 region has 13 residues. Germline V gives CDR1 LGHNA, CDR2 YSLEER. The ends were cut back, 5 bases at V and 0 bases at J, with 8 bases in the middle. Written as DNA, the CDR3 is TGCGCCAGCAGCTCCACAGGCTCCTACGAGCAGTACTTC. It yields the protein CASSSTGSYEQYF.

This chain uses TRBV7-2 with TRBJ2-2; 8 bases are shared with TRBD2. The trim removed 5 bases at V and 4 bases at J, leaving 6 bases unmatched. CDR1 SGHTA and CDR2 FQGNSA come from the germline V gene. The CDR3 loop spans 15 amino acids. The DNA for the CDR3 is TGTGCCAGCAGCCTAATGCGGGGGGCCACCGGGGAGCTGTTTTTT. It codes for CASSLMRGATGELFF.

The V and J genes are TRBV5-6 and TRBJ1-2, with TRBD1 identical over 7 bases. Germline assignment: CDR1 SGHDT and CDR2 YYEEEE. With 0 bases clipped from V and 5 bases from J, the junction kept 7 bases outside the gene matches. The CDR3 loop spans 15 amino acids. CDR3 sequence (DNA): TGTGCCAGCAGCTTGGAGACAGGGTTCTCTTATGGCTACACCTTC. As protein: CASSLETGFSYGYTF.

The chain recombines TRBV19 with TRBJ2-7; D possibly corresponds to TRBD2 (7 bases). Germline V gives CDR1 LNHDA, CDR2 SQIVND (reference sequence). The CDR3 loop spans 14 amino acids. V gave up 4 bases and J gave up 5 bases, with 15 bases separating them. This CDR3 reads CASSSGGAFNEQYF. The CDR3 DNA follows: TGTGCCAGTAGTAGTGGGGGGGCCTTCAACGAGCAGTACTTC.

This chain links TRBV7-8 with TRBJ1-6, with D possibly being TRBD1 (5 bases). Deletions cut 1 base from V and 7 bases from J, with 11 bases between. The CDR3 is 15 residues long. Germline CDR1 is SGHVS and CDR2 is FQNEAQ. CDR3 sequence reads: CASSLGGRANSPLHF. CDR3 DNA: TGTGCCAGCAGCTTAGGGGGCAGGGCAAATTCACCCCTCCACTTT.

The chain uses TRBV19 and TRBJ2-3; D is possibly TRBD1 (6 bases). V was cut by 6 bases and J by 4 bases, with 11 bases left in between. The CDR3 runs to 13 residues. The germline CDR1 and CDR2 sequences are LNHDA and SQIVND (reference sequence). The CDR3 DNA reads TGTGCCAGTAGCACAGGGACCGCAGATACGCAGTATTTT. Translated, it gives CASSTGTADTQYF.